Listed below are T cell receptor beta chains from one sample, sequenced in a study of T-cell memory formation after mild COVID-19. Using its own MiXCR run on the 5' RACE reads, TCRdb lists one record per CDR3 protein. Of 550,000 to 700,000 distinct CDR3 sequences in the sample, roughly 18% are singletons; the top ten hold about 12%. Sequenced: PBMCs or a T cell subset sorted from them (not recorded which). The receptor source for this set is an adult woman who had mild COVID-19 (a few samples of this study predate the infection). Cell type and time point are not known. The CDR3 runs from the conserved cysteine through the conserved F or W. A D gene is named only where the DNA matches it firmly. A row's size may be missing; if present it is once, few, many or a size class.

CASSSGGGWSGELFF,TGTGCCAGCAGTAGCGGGGGGGGCTGGAGTGGGGAGCTGTTTTTT,15,TRBJ2-2,TRBV12-3/TRBV12-4,TRBD2,few
CASSLAASGGGKDTQYF,TGTGCCAGCAGCTTAGCGGCGAGCGGGGGTGGTAAAGATACGCAGTATTTT,17,TRBJ2-3,TRBV7-2,TRBD2,few
CASSLPRGGNEQFF,TGCGCCAGCAGCTTGCCCCGGGGGGGCAATGAGCAGTTCTTC,14,TRBJ2-1,TRBV5-1,TRBD2,few
CASSLGGRGFSYEQYF,TGTGCCAGCAGCTTAGGCGGGAGGGGCTTCTCCTACGAGCAGTACTTC,16,TRBJ2-7,TRBV7-2,TRBD2,once
CASSYQNRADEQFF,TGTGCCAGCAGTTACCAGAACAGGGCGGATGAGCAGTTCTTC,14,TRBJ2-1,TRBV6-5,.,.
CAWSKLGSRSEQYF,TGTGCCTGGAGTAAACTAGGATCTCGATCGGAGCAGTACTTC,14,TRBJ2-7,TRBV30,.,.
CASSSLDRGSQETQYF,TGTGCCAGCAGTTCACTGGACAGGGGCTCACAAGAGACCCAGTACTTC,16,TRBJ2-5,TRBV27,TRBD1,few
CAISPLAGNYEQYF,TGTGCCATCAGTCCGCTAGCGGGTAATTACGAGCAGTACTTC,14,TRBJ2-7,TRBV10-3,TRBD2,.
CASSFRAFDNEQFF,TGTGCCAGCAGTTTTAGGGCGTTTGACAATGAGCAGTTCTTC,14,TRBJ2-1,TRBV27,.,.
CASSQGTFFTDTQYF,TGCGCCAGCAGCCAAGGAACTTTCTTCACAGATACGCAGTATTTT,15,TRBJ2-3,TRBV4-3,.,many
CASRLGQGNEQYF,TGTGCCAGCAGACTTGGACAGGGAAACGAGCAGTACTTC,13,TRBJ2-7,TRBV7-9,TRBD1,few
CASSSGQGAVVYGYTF,TGTGCCAGCAGCTCGGGACAGGGGGCGGTGGTGTATGGCTACACCTTC,16,TRBJ1-2,TRBV7-9,TRBD1,few
CASSPTLMYAGYNEQFF,TGTGCCAGCTCACCAACCCTTATGTACGCCGGCTACAATGAGCAGTTCTTC,17,TRBJ2-1,TRBV18,.,.
CAISEFGTGGPGKAFF,TGTGCCATCAGTGAGTTCGGGACAGGGGGTCCCGGCAAAGCTTTCTTT,16,TRBJ1-1,TRBV10-3,TRBD1,few
CASSFGSNEQYF,TGTGCCAGCAGTTTTGGGTCGAACGAGCAGTACTTC,12,TRBJ2-7,TRBV12-3/TRBV12-4,.,once
CSARVGDQPQHF,TGCAGTGCTAGGGTCGGGGATCAGCCCCAGCATTTT,12,TRBJ1-5,TRBV20-1,.,many
CASSRTSGGPWEQFF,TGTGCCAGCTCCCGAACTAGCGGGGGGCCGTGGGAGCAGTTCTTC,15,TRBJ2-1,TRBV18,TRBD2,few
CASSSGLAGVRYEQYF,TGTGCCAGCAGCAGTGGACTAGCGGGAGTTAGGTACGAGCAGTACTTC,16,TRBJ2-7,TRBV7-2,TRBD2,.
CASSQGSSERADQPQHF,TGCGCCAGCAGCCAAGGGAGTTCCGAGCGCGCCGATCAGCCCCAGCATTTT,17,TRBJ1-5,TRBV4-1,.,.
CASSMVTGANVLTF,TGTGCCAGCAGCATGGTGACTGGGGCCAACGTCCTGACTTTC,14,TRBJ2-6,TRBV7-9,.,.
CAISEPGREETQYF,TGTGCCATCAGTGAGCCGGGGCGAGAAGAGACCCAGTACTTC,14,TRBJ2-5,TRBV10-3,.,.
CAISPTGGRGSGANVLTF,TGTGCCATTTCGCCGACAGGTGGGAGAGGGTCTGGGGCCAACGTCCTGACTTTC,18,TRBJ2-6,TRBV6-6,.,few
CSASHSFYNEQFF,TGCAGTGCTTCCCACTCATTTTACAATGAGCAGTTCTTC,13,TRBJ2-1,TRBV20-1,.,.
CASSQVLYPSYEQYF,TGTGCCAGCAGCCAAGTTCTCTACCCAAGCTACGAGCAGTACTTC,15,TRBJ2-7,TRBV3-1,.,many
CASSYSWTGGAEQYF,TGTGCCAGCAGTTACTCGTGGACAGGGGGTGCCGAGCAGTACTTC,15,TRBJ2-7,TRBV6-5,TRBD1,few
CASTVNRGDTQYF,TGTGCCAGCACCGTAAACAGGGGAGATACGCAGTATTTT,13,TRBJ2-3,TRBV7-6,TRBD1,.
CASSIRGGLGSTDTQYF,TGTGCCAGTAGTATCCGGGGGGGCCTCGGAAGCACAGATACGCAGTATTTT,17,TRBJ2-3,TRBV19,TRBD2,.
CSALPSTDTQYF,TGCAGTGCTTTACCTAGCACAGATACGCAGTATTTT,12,TRBJ2-3,TRBV20-1,.,many
CASSPRTSGYYNEQFF,TGTGCCAGCAGCCCTAGGACTAGCGGGTACTACAATGAGCAGTTCTTC,16,TRBJ2-1,TRBV3-1,TRBD2,many
CASSHRPGTPRDTQYF,TGTGCCAGCAGCCATCGACCCGGGACCCCTCGGGATACGCAGTATTTT,16,TRBJ2-3,TRBV3-1,.,few
CSARDQGGVIPDTQYF,TGCAGTGCTAGAGATCAGGGGGGAGTCATACCAGATACGCAGTATTTT,16,TRBJ2-3,TRBV20-1,.,.
CASSQDRAGRGNYGDTF,TGTGCCAGCAGCCAAGATAGGGCAGGGCGAGGTAACTATGGCGACACCTTC,17,TRBJ1-2,TRBV4-2,.,few
CASSGRSGANVLTF,TGTGCCAGCAGTGGTCGCTCTGGGGCCAACGTCCTGACTTTC,14,TRBJ2-6,TRBV12-3/TRBV12-4,.,few
CASSRGTLNTEAFF,TGTGCCAGCAGCCGAGGGACGCTGAACACTGAAGCTTTCTTT,14,TRBJ1-1,TRBV12-3/TRBV12-4,.,once
CASSFSTSGAYNEQFF,TGTGCCAGCAGCTTTTCGACTAGCGGGGCTTACAATGAGCAGTTCTTC,16,TRBJ2-1,TRBV7-9,TRBD2,.
CATSDYSGYEQYF,TGTGCCACCAGTGATTACTCCGGCTACGAGCAGTACTTC,13,TRBJ2-7,TRBV24-1,.,.
CAWSRIETQYF,TGTGCCTGGAGTCGCATTGAGACCCAGTACTTC,11,TRBJ2-5,TRBV30,.,.
CASSRDREISGANVLTF,TGCGCCAGCAGCCGGGACAGGGAGATCTCTGGGGCCAACGTCCTGACTTTC,17,TRBJ2-6,TRBV5-1,TRBD1,few
CASSLHRGEAQHF,TGTGCCAGCAGCTTACACAGGGGTGAGGCCCAGCATTTT,13,TRBJ1-5,TRBV7-8,TRBD1,few
CASRITRSYEQYF,TGTGCCAGCAGGATAACACGCTCCTACGAGCAGTACTTC,13,TRBJ2-7,TRBV6-2/TRBV6-3,.,.
CASSEAGDEQFF,TGTGCCAGCAGTGAGGCAGGGGATGAGCAGTTCTTC,12,TRBJ2-1,TRBV6-1,.,few
CASSLLANTEAFF,TGTGCCAGCAGCTTACTAGCGAACACTGAAGCTTTCTTT,13,TRBJ1-1,TRBV11-2,.,few
CATSRGSSGVGDTQYF,TGTGCCACCAGCAGGGGCTCTAGCGGAGTGGGCGATACGCAGTATTTT,16,TRBJ2-3,TRBV15,TRBD2,many
CSAADRADEQYF,TGCAGCGCCGCCGACAGGGCTGACGAGCAGTACTTC,12,TRBJ2-7,TRBV29-1,TRBD1,.
CASSLEGSGAIQYF,TGCGCCAGCAGCTTGGAGGGTAGCGGAGCTATTCAGTACTTC,14,TRBJ2-4,TRBV5-1,.,many
CASSQVGGTAYEQYF,TGTGCCAGCAGCCAAGTCGGAGGTACCGCCTACGAGCAGTACTTC,15,TRBJ2-7,TRBV4-2,.,.
CASSLGTNSYEQYF,TGTGCCAGCAGCTTAGGGACTAACTCCTACGAGCAGTACTTC,14,TRBJ2-7,TRBV7-6,.,many
CASRAGGPDTFF,TGTGCCAGCAGGGCGGGGGGACCTGACACTTTCTTT,12,TRBJ1-1,TRBV6-1,.,.
CASSLDGSYYGYTF,TGTGCCAGCAGTTTAGATGGCAGTTACTATGGCTACACCTTC,14,TRBJ1-2,TRBV12-3/TRBV12-4,.,.
CASSSGQGANYGYTF,TGTGCCAGCAGCTCCGGACAGGGGGCCAACTATGGCTACACCTTC,15,TRBJ1-2,TRBV7-9,TRBD1,many
CASSFTHQETQYF,TGTGCCAGCAGTTTTACTCATCAAGAGACCCAGTACTTC,13,TRBJ2-5,TRBV12-3/TRBV12-4,.,.